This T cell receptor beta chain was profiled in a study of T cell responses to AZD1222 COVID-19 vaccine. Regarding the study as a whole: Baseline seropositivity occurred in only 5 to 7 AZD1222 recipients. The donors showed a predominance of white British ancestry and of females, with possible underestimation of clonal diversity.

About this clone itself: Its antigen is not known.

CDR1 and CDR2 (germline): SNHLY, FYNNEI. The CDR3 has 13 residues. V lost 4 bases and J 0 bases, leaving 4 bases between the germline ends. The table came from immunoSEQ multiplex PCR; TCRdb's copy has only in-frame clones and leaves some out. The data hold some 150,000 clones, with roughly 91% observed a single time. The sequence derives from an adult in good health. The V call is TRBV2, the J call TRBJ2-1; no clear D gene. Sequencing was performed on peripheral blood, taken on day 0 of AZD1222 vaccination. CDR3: CASSVNSYNEQFF. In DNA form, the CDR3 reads TGTGCCAGCAGTGTTAACTCCTACAATGAGCAGTTCTTC.